The following is a T cell receptor (beta chain) sequence with its context. The record originates from a study of blood T cell repertoires in COVID-19. The overall study: From the United States, Italy and Spain came samples of acute and convalescent COVID-19. The cDNA or gDNA used as material had been derived from T cells, B-cell-depleted T cells, or PBMCs.

V lost 0 bases to trimming and J lost 5 bases; unmatched junction nucleotides: 12. CDR3 size: 18 residues. Germline V CDR1 and CDR2: LNHDA, SQIVND (reference sequence). Original analysis: It was from reference gene primer amplification that nucleated cell counts were estimated. Some clones are missing from TCRdb's copy, which holds only in-frame ones; the method was immunoSEQ multiplex PCR. V and J calls plus clone size are reproduced from that table; the DNA served to infer D and trimming. The sample shows about 120,000 clones, more than 60% of them seen only once. This TCR was recovered from a man in his fifties with acute or convalescent COVID-19. The rearrangement joins TRBV19 to TRBJ2-2, with TRBD2 matching over 7 bases. The sequenced material came from peripheral blood. The CDR3 DNA reads TGTGCCAGTAGTATAGATACTAGCGTCCCCCAGAGTACCGGGGAGCTGTTTTTT. Residues: CASSIDTSVPQSTGELFF.